The T cell receptor (beta chain) described here comes from a study of early T cells in non-severe SARS-CoV-2 infection. Study at large: Unpaired chains resulted from sequencing bulk RNA of unsorted whole blood.

This clonotype was picked up many times. Antigen specificity is unknown. Researchers tagged individual cDNA molecules with unique molecular identifiers. Using its own MiXCR run on the 5' RACE reads, TCRdb lists one record per CDR3 protein. This table holds under 70,000 distinct CDR3 sequences, around 10% found once. Study-wide results and limits: Matching against VDJdb likely underestimated virus-specific expansions, favoring anti-spike CD8.

This CDR3 has 15 residues. Germline V lookup: CDR1 KGHSH, CDR2 LQKENI. The trim removed 0 bases at V and 4 bases at J, leaving 6 bases unmatched. The receptor was derived from an adult who was a healthcare worker with PCR-confirmed SARS-CoV-2 infection or an uninfected control (not recorded which). The sequenced sample consisted of whole blood. J is TRBJ2-7 and V is TRBV18; 7 bases agree with TRBD1. In DNA form, the CDR3 reads TGTGCCAGCTCACCACCGGGACAGTATTCGTACGAGCAGTACTTC. It encodes CASSPPGQYSYEQYF.